This T cell receptor beta chain was obtained from a study of T cells after posttransplantation cyclophosphamide. Germline V gene lookup returns CDR1 MGHRA and CDR2 YSYEKL. The CDR3 loop spans 14 amino acids. After removal of 5 bases from V and 8 bases from J, the junction contained 11 bases not matched to a gene. In its sample, this clone was seen a few times. Its antigen is not identified. Overall study findings and caveats: TRB overlap between skin or GI tissue T cells and blood was limited.

Repertoires were generated with immunoSEQ multiplex PCR, while TCRdb's copy carries only in-frame clones and drops some. Counted here are some 37,000 clones, roughly 78% occurring once; the ten biggest clones make up approximately 8.7%. Treatment was busulfan-fludarabine conditioning, a marrow graft, and cyclophosphamide on days +3 and +4. The chain links TRBV4-1 to TRBJ1-1; 7 bases are shared with TRBD1. The sequences come from CD4+ T cells sorted from blood, collected around 2,000 days after a stem cell transplant with posttransplant cyclophosphamide. The clonotype comes from a female patient in her thirties or forties who received an allogeneic stem cell transplant from a related donor, was CMV-positive, and had no GVHD. Some T cells may have come from the graft donor. CDR3 in amino acids: CASSSPIPGQEAFF. CDR3 sequence (DNA): TGCGCCAGCAGCTCGCCTATACCGGGACAGGAAGCTTTCTTT.